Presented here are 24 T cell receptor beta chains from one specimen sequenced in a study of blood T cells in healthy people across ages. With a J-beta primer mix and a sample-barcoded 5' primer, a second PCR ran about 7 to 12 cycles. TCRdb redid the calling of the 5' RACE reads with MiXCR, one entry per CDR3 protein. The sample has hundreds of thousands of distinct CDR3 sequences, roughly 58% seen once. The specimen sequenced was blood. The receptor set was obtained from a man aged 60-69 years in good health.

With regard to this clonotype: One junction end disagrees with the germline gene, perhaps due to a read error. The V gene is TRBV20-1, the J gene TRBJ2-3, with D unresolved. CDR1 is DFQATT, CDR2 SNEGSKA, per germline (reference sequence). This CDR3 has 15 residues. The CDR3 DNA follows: TGCAGTGCTAGAGACAATCGTCGGGTCACAGATACGCGGTATTTT. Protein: CSARDNRRVTDTRYF.

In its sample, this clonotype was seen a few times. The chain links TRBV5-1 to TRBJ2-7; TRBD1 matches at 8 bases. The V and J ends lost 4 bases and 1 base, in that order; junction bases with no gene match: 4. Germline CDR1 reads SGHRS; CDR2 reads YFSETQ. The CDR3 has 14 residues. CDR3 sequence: CASSPTGVSYEQYF. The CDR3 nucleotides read TGCGCCAGCAGCCCGACAGGGGTTTCCTACGAGCAGTACTTC.

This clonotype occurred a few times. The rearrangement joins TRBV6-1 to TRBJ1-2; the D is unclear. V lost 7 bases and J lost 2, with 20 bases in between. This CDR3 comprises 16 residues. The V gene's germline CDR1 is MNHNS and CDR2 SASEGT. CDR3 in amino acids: CASTEVPGGGNYGYTF. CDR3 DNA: TGTGCCAGCACCGAAGTACCTGGAGGAGGCAACTATGGCTACACCTTC.

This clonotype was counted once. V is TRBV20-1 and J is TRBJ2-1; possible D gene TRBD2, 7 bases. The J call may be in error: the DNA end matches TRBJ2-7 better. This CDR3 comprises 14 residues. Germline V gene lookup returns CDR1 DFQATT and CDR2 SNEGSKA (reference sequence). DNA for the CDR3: TGCAGTGCTAAGTGGGCGGGGGCTTACAATGAGCAGTACTTC. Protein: CSAKWAGAYNEQYF.

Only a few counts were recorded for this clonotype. The CDR3 bases are TGCAGCGGGAACCAGGGGAAAGACACTGAAGCTTTCTTT. Residues: CSGNQGKDTEAFF. The chain employs TRBV29-1 and TRBJ1-1, with D possibly TRBD1 on 6 matching bases. V lost 7 bases to trimming and J lost 3 bases, with 15 bases between them. The CDR3 loop spans 13 amino acids. The germline gives CDR1 SQVTM, CDR2 ANQGSEA.

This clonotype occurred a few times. The CDR3, as DNA: TGTGCCATCAGTGTTGGACAGGGGGGAGATACGCAGTATTTT. Its translation is CAISVGQGGDTQYF. This chain connects TRBV10-3 to TRBJ2-3; 10 bases line up with TRBD1. J was trimmed by 5 bases and V by 4 bases; bases with no gene match: 3. The CDR3 loop spans 14 amino acids. Germline V lookup: CDR1 ENHRY, CDR2 SYGVKD.

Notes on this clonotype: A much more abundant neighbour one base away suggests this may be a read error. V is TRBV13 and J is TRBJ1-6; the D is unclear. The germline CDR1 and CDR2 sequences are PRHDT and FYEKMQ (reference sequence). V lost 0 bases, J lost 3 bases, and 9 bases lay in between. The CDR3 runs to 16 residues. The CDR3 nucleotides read TGTGCCAGCAGCTTAGGGTTGAGCTGCTATAATTCACCCCTCCACTTT. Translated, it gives CASSLGLSCYNSPLHF.

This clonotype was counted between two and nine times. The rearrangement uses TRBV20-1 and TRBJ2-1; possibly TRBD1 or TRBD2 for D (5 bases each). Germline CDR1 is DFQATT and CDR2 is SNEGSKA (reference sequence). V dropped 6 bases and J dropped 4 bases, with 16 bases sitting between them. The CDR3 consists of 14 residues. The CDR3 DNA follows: TGCAGTGCCCTTGTCGGGGCAGGGTACAATGAGCAGTTCTTC. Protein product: CSALVGAGYNEQFF.

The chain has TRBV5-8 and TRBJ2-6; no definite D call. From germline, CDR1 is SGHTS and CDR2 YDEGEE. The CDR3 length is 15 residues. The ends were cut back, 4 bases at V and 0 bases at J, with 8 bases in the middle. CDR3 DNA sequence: TGTGCCAGCAGCCAATGGAGCTCTGGGGCCAACGTCCTGACTTTC. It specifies CASSQWSSGANVLTF.

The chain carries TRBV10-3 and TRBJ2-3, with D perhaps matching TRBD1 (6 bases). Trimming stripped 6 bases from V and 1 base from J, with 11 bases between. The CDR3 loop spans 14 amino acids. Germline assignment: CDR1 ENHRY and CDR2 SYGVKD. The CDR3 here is CAIRGDTRTDTQYF. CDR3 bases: TGTGCCATCAGGGGGGACACCCGCACAGATACGCAGTATTTT.

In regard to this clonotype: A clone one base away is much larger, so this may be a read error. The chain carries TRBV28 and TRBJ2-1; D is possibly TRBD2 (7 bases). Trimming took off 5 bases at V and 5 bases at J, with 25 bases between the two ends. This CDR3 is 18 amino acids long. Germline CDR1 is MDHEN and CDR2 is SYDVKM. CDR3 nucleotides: TGTGCCAGCAGTCCCCTCATCGGGGGGCGGGGGTACCACAATGAGCAGTTCTTC. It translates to CASSPLIGGRGYHNEQFF.

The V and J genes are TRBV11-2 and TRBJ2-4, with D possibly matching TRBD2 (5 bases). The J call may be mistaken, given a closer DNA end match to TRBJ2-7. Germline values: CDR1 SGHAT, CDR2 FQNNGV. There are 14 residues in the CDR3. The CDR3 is CASSLRGQSDEQYF. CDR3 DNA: TGTGCCAGCAGCTTACGGGGTCAGAGCGACGAGCAGTACTTC.

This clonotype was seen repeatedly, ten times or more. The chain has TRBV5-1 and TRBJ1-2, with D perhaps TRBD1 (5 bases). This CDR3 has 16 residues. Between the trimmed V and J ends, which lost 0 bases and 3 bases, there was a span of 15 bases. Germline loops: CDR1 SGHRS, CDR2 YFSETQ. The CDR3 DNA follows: TGCGCCAGCAGCTTGGAGGTCGGGGGTTTCGACTATGGCTACACCTTC. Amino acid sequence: CASSLEVGGFDYGYTF.

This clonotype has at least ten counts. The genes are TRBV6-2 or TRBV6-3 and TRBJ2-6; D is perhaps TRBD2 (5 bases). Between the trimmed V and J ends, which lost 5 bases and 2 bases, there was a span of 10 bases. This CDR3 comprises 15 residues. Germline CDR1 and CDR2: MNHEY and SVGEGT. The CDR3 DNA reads TGTGCCAGCAGTGGGAGTTGGACTGGGGCCAACGTCCTGACTTTC. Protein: CASSGSWTGANVLTF.

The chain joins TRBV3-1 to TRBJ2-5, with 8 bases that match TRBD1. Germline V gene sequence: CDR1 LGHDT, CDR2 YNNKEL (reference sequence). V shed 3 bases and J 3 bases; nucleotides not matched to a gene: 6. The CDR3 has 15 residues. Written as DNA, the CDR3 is TGTGCCAGCAGCCACCGGGACAGGTCCAAAGAGACCCAGTACTTC. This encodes CASSHRDRSKETQYF.

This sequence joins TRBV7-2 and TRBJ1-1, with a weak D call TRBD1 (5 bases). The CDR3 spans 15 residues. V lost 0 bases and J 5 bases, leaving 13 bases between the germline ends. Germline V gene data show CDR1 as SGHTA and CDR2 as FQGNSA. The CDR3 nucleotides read TGTGCCAGCAGCTTAGCGCCCGGGGGTTGGACTGAAGCTTTCTTT. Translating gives CASSLAPGGWTEAFF.

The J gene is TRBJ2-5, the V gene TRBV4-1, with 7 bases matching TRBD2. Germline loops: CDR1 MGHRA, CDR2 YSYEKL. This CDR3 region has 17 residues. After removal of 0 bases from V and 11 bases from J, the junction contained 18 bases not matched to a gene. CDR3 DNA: TGCGCCAGCAGCCAAGATCGAGGCGAGCGGGGAAGGAATGAGCAGTACTTC. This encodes CASSQDRGERGRNEQYF.

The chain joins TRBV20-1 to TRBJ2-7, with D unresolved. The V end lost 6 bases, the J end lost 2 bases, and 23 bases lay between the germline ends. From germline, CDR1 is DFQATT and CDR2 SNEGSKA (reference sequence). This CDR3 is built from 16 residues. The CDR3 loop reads CSAAPFGRLRAYEQYF. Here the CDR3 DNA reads TGCAGTGCAGCCCCTTTCGGGCGACTGCGCGCCTACGAGCAGTACTTC.

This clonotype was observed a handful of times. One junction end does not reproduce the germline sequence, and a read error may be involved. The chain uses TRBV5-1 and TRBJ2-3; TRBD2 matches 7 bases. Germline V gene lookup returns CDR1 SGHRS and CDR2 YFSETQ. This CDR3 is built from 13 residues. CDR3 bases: TGTGCCAGCAGTTTAGCGGGTCCAGATACGCAGTATTTT. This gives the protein CASSLAGPDTQYF.

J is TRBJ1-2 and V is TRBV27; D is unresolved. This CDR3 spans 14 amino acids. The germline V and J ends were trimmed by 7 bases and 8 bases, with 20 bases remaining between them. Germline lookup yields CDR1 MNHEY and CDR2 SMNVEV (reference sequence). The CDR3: CASNPTTGTGGYTF. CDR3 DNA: TGTGCCAGCAACCCAACTACCGGAACTGGAGGCTACACCTTC.

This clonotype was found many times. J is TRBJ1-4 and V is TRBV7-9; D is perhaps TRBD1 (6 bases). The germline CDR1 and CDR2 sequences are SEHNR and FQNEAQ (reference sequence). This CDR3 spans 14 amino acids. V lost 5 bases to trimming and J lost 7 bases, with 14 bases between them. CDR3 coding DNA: TGTGCCAGCAGCCTACAGGGTTCGGGTGAAAAACTGTTTTTT. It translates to CASSLQGSGEKLFF.

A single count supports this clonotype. The CDR3 here is CSAGTGQEAQYF. CDR3 sequence (DNA): TGCAGCGCGGGGACAGGTCAAGAGGCCCAGTACTTC. The chain employs TRBV29-1 and TRBJ2-7, with 8 bases identical to TRBD1. Trimming cost V 7 bases and J 10 bases; bases outside gene matches: 12. From germline, CDR1 is SQVTM and CDR2 ANQGSEA. CDR3 size: 12 residues.

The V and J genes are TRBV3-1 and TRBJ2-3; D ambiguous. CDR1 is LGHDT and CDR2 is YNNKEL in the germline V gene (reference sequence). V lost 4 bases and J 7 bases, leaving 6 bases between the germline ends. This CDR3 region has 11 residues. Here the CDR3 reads CASSLGYTQYF. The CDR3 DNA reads TGTGCCAGCAGCCTCGGATATACGCAGTATTTT.

Here the CDR3 reads CASSRGTRGKNIQYF. CDR3 bases: TGTGCCAGCAGCCGGGGGACTCGAGGCAAAAACATTCAGTACTTC. This chain uses TRBV6-5 with TRBJ2-4, with TRBD2 as a possible D gene (6 bases). V lost 6 bases, J lost 3 bases, and 15 bases lay in between. This CDR3 has 15 amino acids. CDR1 and CDR2 (germline): MNHEY, SVGAGI.